This TCR beta chain is drawn from a study of T cell responses to AZD1222 COVID-19 vaccine. Whole-study results and caveats: Repertoires in all cases were sampled only once the peak T cell response had passed. Clonal diversity was possibly underestimated, and white British individuals and females predominated among donors.

The CDR3 spans 14 residues. Germline CDR1 SGHRS, CDR2 YFSETQ. Details on this clone: Its antigen is not identified. A junction end diverges from the germline sequence, so it may reflect a read error.

The data were produced by immunoSEQ multiplex PCR, yet TCRdb's version contains in-frame clones alone and is incomplete. The sample shows around 260,000 clones, 93% of them seen only once. This receptor was taken from an adult in good health. Sample: peripheral blood, taken on day 0 of AZD1222 vaccination. This chain joins TRBV5-1 and TRBJ1-1, with 9 bases matching TRBD1. The CDR3 DNA sequence: TGCGCCAGCAGTTTGGACAGGGGAGGGTCTGAAGCTTTCTTT. It specifies CASSLDRGGSEAFF.